Below, one T cell receptor (beta chain) is given with its context. Its target is not known. The data originate from a study of cytomegalovirus exposure and HLA in healthy donors. CDR3 length: 14 amino acids. With 5 bases removed from V and 0 bases from J, the gap between germline ends came to 8 bases. CDR1 LNHDA and CDR2 SQIVND come from the germline V gene (reference sequence). PCR was performed using 60 Vbeta and 13 Jbeta primers. The table came from immunoSEQ multiplex PCR; TCRdb's copy has only in-frame clones and leaves some out. Of under 200,000 clones detected, about 75% appear once; the ten largest clones hold about 8%. General study points: Among the most significant clusters, several appeared linked to common viral pathogens in a later analysis. The authors listed 150 to 200 TCR beta chains as cytomegalovirus-associated.

This clonotype originated in a middle-aged woman in good health and CMV-seropositive. Sequenced sample: PBMCs. The genes are TRBV19 and TRBJ1-5, with D possibly TRBD1 on 5 matching bases. The CDR3: CASSATVSNQPQHF. In nucleotides, the CDR3 is TGTGCCAGTAGTGCGACAGTTAGCAATCAGCCCCAGCATTTT.